The entry below gives a single T cell receptor (beta chain) sequence along with its context. Its antigen remains unidentified. Primers: 60 Vbeta forward and 13 Jbeta reverse. The repertoire was sequenced with immunoSEQ multiplex PCR; TCRdb's copy has only in-frame clones and lacks some. This sample has about 130,000 clones, with 65% to 90% found just once. The source of the sample is a study of cytomegalovirus exposure and HLA in healthy donors. Study-level results: Despite most TCR sequences being rare, some public TCRs occurred in many donors.

CDR1 is SGHTA and CDR2 is FQGNSA in the germline V gene. The CDR3 runs 15 residues. The V end lost 3 bases, the J end lost 3 bases, and 9 bases lay between the germline ends. The sequencing input was PBMCs. This chain links TRBV7-2 with TRBJ1-6, with a weak D call TRBD1 (6 bases). This sequence originates from a woman under 30 in good health and CMV-seropositive. CDR3 loop: CASSFQGNYNSPLHF. CDR3 nucleotides: TGTGCCAGCAGCTTTCAGGGGAACTATAATTCACCCCTCCACTTT.